This is a list of T cell receptor beta chains from one sample in a study of shared clonotypes between healthy human individuals. TCRdb's copy holds only in-frame clones and misses some; the assay was immunoSEQ multiplex PCR. The sample includes under 850,000 clones, around 77% of them seen just once. The specimen was memory CD4+ T cells sorted from blood. These receptors were taken from a woman in her 30s in good health. Both conserved end residues are part of each CDR3. A D gene is named only where the DNA matches it firmly. The size field is filled for only some rows; it gives once, few, many or a size class.

>TRBV5-1|-|TRBJ1-2|-
TGCGCCAGCAGCATATCAGGGGACCTCTCCTATGGCTACACCTTC
CASSISGDLSYGYTF
>TRBV10-1|-|TRBJ2-2|-
TGCGCCAGCGGATTATCCGGGGAGCTGTTTTTT
CASGLSGELFF
>TRBV6-5|-|TRBJ1-1|-
TGTGCCAGCAGTTACGGAGGGGCTGAAGCTTTCTTT
CASSYGGAEAFF
>TRBV10-1|-|TRBJ2-7|-
TGCGCCAGCAGTGAGTCGTTAGGTTACGAGCAGTACTTC
CASSESLGYEQYF
>TRBV28|TRBD1|TRBJ1-1|-
TGTGCCATCAACAGGGGGCGACGGGCTTTCTTT
CAINRGRRAFF
>TRBV10-2|-|TRBJ2-7|-
TGCGCCAGCAGTGAAGCAGGTCGGGAGCTGATCGAGCAGTACTTC
CASSEAGRELIEQYF
>TRBV6-5|-|TRBJ2-6|-
TGTGCCAGCAGTTACGACAGCTCTGGGGCCAACGTCCTGACTTTC
CASSYDSSGANVLTF
>TRBV19|-|TRBJ1-1|-
TGTGCCAGTAGTATAGTAAGGACCGGTCCAACTGAAGCTTTCTTT
CASSIVRTGPTEAFF
>TRBV5-8|-|TRBJ2-7|-
TGTGCCAGCAGCCCCGGACAAGACGAGCAGTACTTC
CASSPGQDEQYF
>TRBV5-4|-|TRBJ2-3|-
TGTGCCAGCCGTCCGGGAGTCACAGATACGCAGTATTTT
CASRPGVTDTQYF
>TRBV2|-|TRBJ1-1|-
TGTGCCGGCGGTCGGAGGGCTGAAGCTTTCTTT
CAGGRRAEAFF
>TRBV7-8|-|TRBJ1-3|many
TGTGCCAGCAGCCCGGGGACGTATGGAAACACCATATATTTT
CASSPGTYGNTIYF
>TRBV28|-|TRBJ2-3|-
TGTGCCAGCAGTTCCCCAGAGTGGGGAGCTGGCACAGATACGCAGTATTTT
CASSSPEWGAGTDTQYF
>TRBV18|-|TRBJ2-7|-
TGTGCCAGCTCACCACCGGGGCGGCTATACGAGCAGTACTTC
CASSPPGRLYEQYF
>TRBV6-5|TRBD2|TRBJ2-2|-
TGTGCCAGCAGTTACGGGGCGGGAGTAGGCACCGGGGAGCTGTTTTTT
CASSYGAGVGTGELFF
>TRBV2|TRBD2|TRBJ2-1|few
TGTGCTGTCGGGACTAGCGGTTACAATGAGCAGTTCTTC
CAVGTSGYNEQFF
>TRBV5-1|-|TRBJ2-3|-
TGCGCCAGCAGCTTGGGTAGCGGCTACACAGATACGCAGTATTTT
CASSLGSGYTDTQYF
>TRBV15|-|TRBJ2-2|-
TGTGCCACCAGCAGAGATCAGGCGGCCGGGGAGCTGTTTTTT
CATSRDQAAGELFF
>TRBV6-1|TRBD2|TRBJ2-2|few
TGTGCCAGCAGTGAAACGGCGGGAGAGGTCGGGGAGCTGTTTTTT
CASSETAGEVGELFF
>TRBV19|TRBD2|TRBJ2-7|few
TGTGCCAGTAGTATAGCCCACCTTAGCGGGGACTCCTACGAGCAGTACTTC
CASSIAHLSGDSYEQYF
>TRBV28|TRBD1|TRBJ1-5|-
TGTGCCAGCTGGTCTCCCACAGGGGATTATCAGCCCCAGCATTTT
CASWSPTGDYQPQHF
>TRBV25-1|-|TRBJ2-7|-
TGTGCCAGCAGTGACCGGGATACCTACGAGCAGTACTTC
CASSDRDTYEQYF
>TRBV28|-|TRBJ2-7|-
TGTGCCAGCAGTCCATGGTTGGGCTACGAGCAGTACTTC
CASSPWLGYEQYF
>TRBV6-1|TRBD2|TRBJ2-1|-
TGTGCCAGCACGGGGGGGAGCGGGAGGGTCCATGAGCAGTTCTTC
CASTGGSGRVHEQFF
>TRBV5-1|-|TRBJ1-1|-
TGCGCCAGCAGCGAGGACCCGAACACTGAAGCTTTCTTT
CASSEDPNTEAFF
>TRBV28|TRBD1|TRBJ1-3|-
TGTGCCAGCAGTGGCTTACAGGGGAGAAACACCATATATTTT
CASSGLQGRNTIYF
>TRBV15|-|TRBJ1-4|many
TGTGCCACCAGCAGAGATCTGGGGGTGGGGGAAAAACTGTTTTTT
CATSRDLGVGEKLFF
>TRBV5-1|-|TRBJ1-1|-
TGCGCCAGCAGCACTCCTGGGGGGGTAACGAATAAAGCTTTCTTT
CASSTPGGVTNKAFF